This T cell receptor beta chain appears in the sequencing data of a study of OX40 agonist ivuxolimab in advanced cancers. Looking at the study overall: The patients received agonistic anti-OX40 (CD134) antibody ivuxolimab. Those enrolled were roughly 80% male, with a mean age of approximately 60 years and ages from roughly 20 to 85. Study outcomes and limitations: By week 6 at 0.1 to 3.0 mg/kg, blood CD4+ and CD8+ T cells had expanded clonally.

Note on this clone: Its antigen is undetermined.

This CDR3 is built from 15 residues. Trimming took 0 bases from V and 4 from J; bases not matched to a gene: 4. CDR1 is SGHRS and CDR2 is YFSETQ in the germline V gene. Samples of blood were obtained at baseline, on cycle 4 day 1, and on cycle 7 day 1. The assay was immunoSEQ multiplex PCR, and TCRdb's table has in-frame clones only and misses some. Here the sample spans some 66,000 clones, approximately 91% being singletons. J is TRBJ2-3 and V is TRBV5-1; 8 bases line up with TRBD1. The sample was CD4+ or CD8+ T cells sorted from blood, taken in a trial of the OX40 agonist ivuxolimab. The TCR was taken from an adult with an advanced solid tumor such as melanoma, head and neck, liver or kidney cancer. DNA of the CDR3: TGCGCCAGCAGCTTGGCTGGACAGGGCCCAGATACGCAGTATTTT. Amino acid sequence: CASSLAGQGPDTQYF.